This TCR beta chain is drawn from a study of Graves' ophthalmopathy and Graves' hyperthyroidism. Study findings and constraints: The model flagged ophthalmopathy progression at about 68% sensitivity and 72% to 80% specificity. Blood contained most expanded thyroid clonotypes exceeding 0.001 frequency.

Concerning this clonotype itself: The antigen remains undetermined.

Amplification of TCR beta CDR3 regions used RNA transcripts. Investigators did first-round RT-PCR with HTBI primers, then second-round multiplex PCR. TCRdb recomputed calls from the multiplex PCR reads with MiXCR, one row per CDR3 protein. The profile shows hundreds of thousands of distinct CDR3 sequences, 22% of them singletons. CDR3 length: 14 residues. V was trimmed by 7 bases and J by 5 bases, leaving 17 bases between them. The germline V gene encodes CDR1 MNHNS and CDR2 SASEGT. Sequencing input: peripheral blood. The TCR comes from a woman aged 18-29 years with stable Graves' hyperthyroidism. Some clones in this sample may be carry-over from other donors' samples. V gene TRBV6-1 combines with J gene TRBJ1-1, with TRBD1 as a possible D gene (5 bases). This chain's CDR3 is CASIRGEWVTEAFF. CDR3 sequence (DNA): TGTGCCAGCATCCGGGGGGAATGGGTGACTGAAGCTTTCTTT.